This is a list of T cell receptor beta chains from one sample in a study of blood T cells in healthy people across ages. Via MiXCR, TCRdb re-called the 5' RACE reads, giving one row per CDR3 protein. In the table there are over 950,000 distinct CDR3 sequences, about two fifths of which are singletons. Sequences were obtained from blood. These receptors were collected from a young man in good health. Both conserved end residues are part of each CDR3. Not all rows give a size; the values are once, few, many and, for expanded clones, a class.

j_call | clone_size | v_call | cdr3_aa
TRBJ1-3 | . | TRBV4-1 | CASSQRAGLRNTIYF
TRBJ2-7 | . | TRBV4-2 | CASSQDLVQGAYSEQYF
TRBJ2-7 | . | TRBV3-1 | CASSQVRRSYEQYF
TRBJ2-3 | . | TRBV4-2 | CASSQESSFGTDTQYF
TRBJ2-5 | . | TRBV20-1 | CSAREVADQETQYF
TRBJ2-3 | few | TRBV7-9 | CASSLAFGDTTTDTQYF
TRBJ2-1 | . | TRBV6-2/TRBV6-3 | CASSFGGAGHNEQFF
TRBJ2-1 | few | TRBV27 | CAREPSGGGYCNEQFF
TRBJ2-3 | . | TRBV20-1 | CSGRTSTDTQYF
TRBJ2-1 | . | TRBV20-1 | CSTRFSSYNEQFF
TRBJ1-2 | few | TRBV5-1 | CASSLAGQVNYGYTF
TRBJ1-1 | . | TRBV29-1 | CSTRTGTVSTEAFF
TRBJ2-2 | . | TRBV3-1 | CASSQDASGGATGELFF
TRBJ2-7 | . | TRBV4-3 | CASSQDQGRYEQYF
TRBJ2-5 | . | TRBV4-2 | CASSQEGRGRYNELYF
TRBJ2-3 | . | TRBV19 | CASSTGQFTDTQYF
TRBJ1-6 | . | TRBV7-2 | CASSLAGNYSPLHF
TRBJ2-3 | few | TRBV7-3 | CASSTSGGPGMDTQYF
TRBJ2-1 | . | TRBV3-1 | CASSQDNRRRGGSYNEQFF
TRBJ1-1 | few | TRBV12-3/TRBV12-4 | CASSYTDRTEAFF
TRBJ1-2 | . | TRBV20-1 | CSASAPSRDSPGYGYTF
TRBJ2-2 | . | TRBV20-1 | CSAIPRDRNTGELFF
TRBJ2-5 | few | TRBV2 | CASSREVAGDNEQYF
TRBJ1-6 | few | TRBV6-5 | CASSYYNSPLHF
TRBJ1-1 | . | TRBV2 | CASSVLDINVAEAFF
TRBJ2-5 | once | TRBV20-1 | CSARDGAGEQYF
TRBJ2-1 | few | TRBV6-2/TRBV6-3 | CAIHSGGTREQFF
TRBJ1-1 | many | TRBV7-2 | CASSSDMNTEAFF
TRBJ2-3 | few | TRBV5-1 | CASSPGLADLTDTQYF
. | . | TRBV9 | CASSRTPDLGETQYF
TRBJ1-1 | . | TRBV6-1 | CASSEPQDLNTEAFF
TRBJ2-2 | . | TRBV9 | CASSSQGNTGELFF
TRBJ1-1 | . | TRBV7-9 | CASSPLRGAENTEAFF
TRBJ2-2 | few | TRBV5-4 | CASSTPQDPGELFF
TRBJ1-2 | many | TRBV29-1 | CSVTDRDGYTF
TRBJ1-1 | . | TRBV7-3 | CASSLMEGLTEAFF
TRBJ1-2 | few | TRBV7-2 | CASSLALSRNSFGDGYTF
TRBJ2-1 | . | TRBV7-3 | CASSLSSRVAPLYNEQFF
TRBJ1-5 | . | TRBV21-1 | CASSYTTDREVGSDQPQHF